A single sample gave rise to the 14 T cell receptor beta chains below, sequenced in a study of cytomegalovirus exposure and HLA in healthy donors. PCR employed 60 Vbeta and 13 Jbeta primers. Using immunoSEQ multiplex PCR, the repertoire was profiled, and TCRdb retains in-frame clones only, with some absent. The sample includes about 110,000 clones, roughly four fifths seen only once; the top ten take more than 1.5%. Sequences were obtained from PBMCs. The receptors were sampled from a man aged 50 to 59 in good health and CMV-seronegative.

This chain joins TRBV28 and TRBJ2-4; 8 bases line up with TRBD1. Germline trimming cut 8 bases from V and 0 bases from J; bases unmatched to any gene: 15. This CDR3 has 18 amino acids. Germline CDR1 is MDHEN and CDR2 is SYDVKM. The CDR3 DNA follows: TGTGCCAGCCGACTTGGGCAGGGGGCGACCATAGCCAAAAACATTCAGTACTTC. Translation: CASRLGQGATIAKNIQYF.

Written as DNA, the CDR3 is TGTGCCAGCAGTGGTGAGGGCCTCTATGGCTACACCTTC. Protein product: CASSGEGLYGYTF. The chain has TRBV6-1 and TRBJ1-2; D ambiguous. From germline, CDR1 is MNHNS and CDR2 SASEGT. CDR3 length: 13 amino acids. V shed 4 bases and J shed 4 bases, with 10 bases lying between them.

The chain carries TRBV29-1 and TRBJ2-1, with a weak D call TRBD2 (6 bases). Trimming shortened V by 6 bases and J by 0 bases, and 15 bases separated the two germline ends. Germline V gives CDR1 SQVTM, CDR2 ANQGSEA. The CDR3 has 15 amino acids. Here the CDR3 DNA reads TGCAGCGTGCAACCACGGGGGAGCTCCTACAATGAGCAGTTCTTC. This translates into CSVQPRGSSYNEQFF.

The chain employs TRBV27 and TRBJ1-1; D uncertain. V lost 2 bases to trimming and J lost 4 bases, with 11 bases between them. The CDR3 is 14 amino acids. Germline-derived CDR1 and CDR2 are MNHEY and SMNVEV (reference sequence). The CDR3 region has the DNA TGTGCCAGCAGTTTACGGACTGTCCCCACTGAAGCTTTCTTT. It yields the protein CASSLRTVPTEAFF.

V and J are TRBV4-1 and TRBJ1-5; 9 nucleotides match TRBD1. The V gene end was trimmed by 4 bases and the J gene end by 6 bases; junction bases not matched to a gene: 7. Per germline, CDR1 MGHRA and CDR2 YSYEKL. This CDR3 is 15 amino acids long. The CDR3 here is CASSREGQGPQPQHF. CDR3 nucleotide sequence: TGCGCCAGCAGCCGGGAAGGACAGGGGCCTCAGCCCCAGCATTTT.

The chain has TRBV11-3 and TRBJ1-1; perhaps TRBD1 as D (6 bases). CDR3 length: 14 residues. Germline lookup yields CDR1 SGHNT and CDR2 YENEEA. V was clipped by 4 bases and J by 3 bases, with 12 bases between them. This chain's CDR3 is CASSSTQGHTEAFF. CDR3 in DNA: TGTGCCAGCAGCTCTACACAGGGCCACACTGAAGCTTTCTTT.

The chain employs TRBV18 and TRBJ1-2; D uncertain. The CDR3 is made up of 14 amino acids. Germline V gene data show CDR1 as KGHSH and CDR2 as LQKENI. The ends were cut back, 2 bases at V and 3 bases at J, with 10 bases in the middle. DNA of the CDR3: TGTGCCAGCTCACCAACGGAGGGTGACTATGGCTACACCTTC. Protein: CASSPTEGDYGYTF.

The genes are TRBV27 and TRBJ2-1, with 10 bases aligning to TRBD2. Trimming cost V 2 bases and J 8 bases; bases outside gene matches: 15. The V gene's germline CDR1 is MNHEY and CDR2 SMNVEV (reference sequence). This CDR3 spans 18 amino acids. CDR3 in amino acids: CASSLPPYKRGGFHEQFF. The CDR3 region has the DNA TGTGCCAGCAGTTTACCGCCGTATAAGCGGGGGGGCTTCCATGAGCAGTTCTTC.

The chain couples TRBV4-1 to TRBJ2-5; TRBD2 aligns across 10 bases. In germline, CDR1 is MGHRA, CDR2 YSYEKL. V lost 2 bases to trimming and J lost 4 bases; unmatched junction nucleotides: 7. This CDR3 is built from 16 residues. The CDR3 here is CASSQPSLAGLETQYF. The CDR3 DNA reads TGCGCCAGCAGCCAACCTTCACTAGCGGGGCTAGAGACCCAGTACTTC.

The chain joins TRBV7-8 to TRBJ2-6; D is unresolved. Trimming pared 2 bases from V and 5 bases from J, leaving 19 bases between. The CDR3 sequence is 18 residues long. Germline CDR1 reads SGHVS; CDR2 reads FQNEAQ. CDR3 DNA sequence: TGTGCCAGCAGCTTACTATTGTACGTAGCCAAAAGGGCCAACGTCCTGACTTTC. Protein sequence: CASSLLLYVAKRANVLTF.

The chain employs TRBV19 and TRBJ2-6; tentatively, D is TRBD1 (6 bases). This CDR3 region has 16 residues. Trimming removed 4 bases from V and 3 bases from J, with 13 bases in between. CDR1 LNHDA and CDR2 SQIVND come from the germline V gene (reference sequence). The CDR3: CASSTQRGYGANVLTF. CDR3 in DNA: TGTGCCAGTAGTACTCAGAGGGGGTATGGGGCCAACGTCCTGACTTTC.

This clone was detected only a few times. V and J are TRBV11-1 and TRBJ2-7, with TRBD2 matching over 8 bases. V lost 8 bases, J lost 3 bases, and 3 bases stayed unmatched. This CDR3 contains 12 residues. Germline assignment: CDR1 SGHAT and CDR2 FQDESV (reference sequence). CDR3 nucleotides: TGTGCCAGCCGGGGGGGAGTCTACGAGCAGTACTTC. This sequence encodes CASRGGVYEQYF.

In DNA, the CDR3 is TGTGCCAGCAGTTACAGGGTCACTGAAGCTTTCTTT. Amino acid sequence: CASSYRVTEAFF. The chain uses TRBV5-6 and TRBJ1-1; perhaps TRBD1 as D (6 bases). Germline-derived CDR1 and CDR2 are SGHDT and YYEEEE. The length of the CDR3 is 12 residues. V was cut by 5 bases and J by 4 bases, with 9 bases left in between.

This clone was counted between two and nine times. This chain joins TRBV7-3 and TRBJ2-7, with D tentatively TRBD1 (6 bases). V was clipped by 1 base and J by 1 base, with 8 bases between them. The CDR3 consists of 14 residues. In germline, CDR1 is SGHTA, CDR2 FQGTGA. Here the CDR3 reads CASSLRQGSYEQYF. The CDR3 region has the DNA TGTGCCAGCAGCTTAAGGCAGGGGTCCTACGAGCAGTACTTC.